This T cell receptor (beta chain) was identified in a study of cytomegalovirus exposure and HLA in healthy donors. Study findings and constraints: With later analysis, a missense DCLRE1C variant became linked to TCR beta V- and J-gene trimming. It was in a later analysis that TCR association rates were seen to vary by HLA locus, highest for DRB1 and lowest for HLA-C. Analyzed later, most CMV-associated TCR beta chains appeared HLA-restricted.

Notes on this clone: The antigen is undetermined.

Vbeta (60) and Jbeta (13) primers were used in the PCR. The method was immunoSEQ multiplex PCR; TCRdb's version includes in-frame clones alone and lacks a portion of them. The table lists about 170,000 clones, less than 85% of them singletons. The CDR3 extends over 14 amino acids. Per germline, CDR1 SGDLS and CDR2 YYNGEE. Between the trimmed V and J ends, which lost 0 bases and 4 bases, there was a span of 9 bases. This clonotype was sampled from a boy aged 2 to 10 in good health and CMV-seronegative. Sequencing was performed on PBMCs. V gene TRBV9 combines with J gene TRBJ2-3; maybe TRBD2 (6 bases). The CDR3 reads CASSVVGGPDTQYF. CDR3 nucleotide sequence: TGTGCCAGCAGCGTAGTCGGGGGACCAGATACGCAGTATTTT.